This T cell receptor (beta chain) was recorded in a study of T cells in Graves' hyperthyroidism and ophthalmopathy. Study summary: The initial diagnosis was the point when peripheral blood was collected, ahead of any treatment.

The CDR3 loop spans 15 amino acids. The V end was cut by 6 bases, the J end by 5 bases, with 20 bases between. Germline V lookup: CDR1 SEHNR, CDR2 FQNEAQ (reference sequence). Each person with ophthalmopathy scored at least 3 on the Clinical Activity Score, reached NOSPECS grade 4 or higher, and had been ill under 3 months. TCR beta CDR3 regions were amplified from RNA. Initially, a first-round RT-PCR of the TCR CDR3 employed the HTBI primer set. In TCRdb, the multiplex PCR reads were re-called with MiXCR into one record per CDR3 protein. The sample shows about half a million distinct CDR3 sequences, just under 20% of them seen only once. Study-wide results and caveats: Within blood appeared most thyroid clonotypes that had expanded above 0.001. A model using 13 V-J features told ophthalmopathy apart from stable hyperthyroidism.

This clonotype was detected a few times. No antigen is known for it. V is TRBV7-9 and J is TRBJ2-7; no definite D call. The sequence was collected from a man aged 35 to 55 with Graves' ophthalmopathy. The specimen was blood. The CDR3 sequence: CASSQSSRPYDEQYF. DNA for the CDR3: TGTGCCAGCAGTCAGAGTAGTAGGCCCTACGACGAGCAGTACTTC.